Following are 4 T cell receptor beta chains from one sample sequenced in a study of OX40 agonist ivuxolimab in advanced cancers. Sequenced by immunoSEQ multiplex PCR; TCRdb stores in-frame clones only, minus some. Of tens of thousands of clones listed, approximately 86% are singletons. This specimen was CD4+ or CD8+ T cells sorted from blood, taken in a trial of the OX40 agonist ivuxolimab. These TCRs come from an adult with an advanced solid tumor such as melanoma, head and neck, liver or kidney cancer.

This clone was seen a few times. The junction departs from the called germline gene at one end, perhaps through a read error. V usage is TRBV10-3 and J usage is TRBJ1-2, with 7 bases lining up with TRBD1. This CDR3 is 11 amino acids long. Germline values: CDR1 ENHRY, CDR2 SYGVKD. The CDR3 loop reads CASTQGQDLHF. CDR3 DNA sequence: TGTGCCTCAACCCAAGGACAGGATCTACATTTC.

The chain joins TRBV4-3 to TRBJ1-2, with 7 positions matching TRBD1. Germline CDR1 LGHNA, CDR2 YSLEER. The CDR3 is 14 residues long. Trimming at V came to 1 base and at J to 7 bases, leaving 6 bases not matched to a gene. CDR3 protein: CASSQASTGVGYTF. In nucleotides, the CDR3 is TGCGCCAGCAGCCAAGCATCAACAGGGGTTGGCTACACCTTC.

This rearrangement joins TRBV25-1 to TRBJ1-1, with D hard to call. Trimming removed 2 bases from V and 2 bases from J, with 6 bases in between. The CDR3 length is 13 residues. Germline assignment: CDR1 MGHDK and CDR2 SYGVNS. CDR3 sequence: CASSEQSNTEAFF. As DNA, the CDR3 is TGTGCCAGCAGTGAACAGTCTAACACTGAAGCTTTCTTT. The variable domain in full, completed from reference TRBV25-1 and TRBJ1-1, reads EADIYQTPRYLVIGTGKKITLECSQTMGHDKMYWYQQDPGMELHLIHYSYGVNSTEKGDLSSESTVSRIRTEHFPLTLESARPSHTSQYLCASSEQSNTEAFFGQGTRLTVV.

This chain links TRBV18 with TRBJ2-6; D uncertain. CDR1 KGHSH and CDR2 LQKENI come from the germline V gene. The CDR3 has 18 amino acids. V was trimmed by 0 bases and J by 0 bases, leaving 12 bases between them. CDR3 nucleotide sequence: TGTGCCAGCTCACCACCGAATGCTGTAAGCTCTGGGGCCAACGTCCTGACTTTC. It codes for CASSPPNAVSSGANVLTF.